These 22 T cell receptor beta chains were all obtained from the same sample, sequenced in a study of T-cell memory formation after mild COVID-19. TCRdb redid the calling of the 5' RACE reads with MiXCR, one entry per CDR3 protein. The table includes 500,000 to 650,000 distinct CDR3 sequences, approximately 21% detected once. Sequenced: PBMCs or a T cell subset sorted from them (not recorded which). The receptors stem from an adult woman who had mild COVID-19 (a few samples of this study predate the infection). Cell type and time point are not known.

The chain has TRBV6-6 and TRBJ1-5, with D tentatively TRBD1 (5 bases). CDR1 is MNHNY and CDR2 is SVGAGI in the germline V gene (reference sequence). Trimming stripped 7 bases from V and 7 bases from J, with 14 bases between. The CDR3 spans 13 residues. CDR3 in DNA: TGTGCCAGCACCTCATGGGGACGGCAGCCCCAGCATTTT. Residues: CASTSWGRQPQHF.

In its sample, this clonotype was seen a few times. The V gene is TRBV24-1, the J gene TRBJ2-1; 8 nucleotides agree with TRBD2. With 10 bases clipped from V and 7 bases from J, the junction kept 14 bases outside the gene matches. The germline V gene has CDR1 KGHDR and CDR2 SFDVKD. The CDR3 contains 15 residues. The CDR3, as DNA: TGTGCCACTTCAGGAGCCCTAGCGGGTAAGAATGAGCAGTTCTTC. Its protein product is CATSGALAGKNEQFF.

The CDR3 sequence is CASSFQNNSPLHF. Written as DNA, the CDR3 is TGTGCCAGCAGTTTCCAAAATAATTCACCCCTCCACTTT. The chain uses TRBV27 and TRBJ1-6; no clear D. V dropped 3 bases and J dropped 5 bases, with 5 bases sitting between them. There are 13 residues in the CDR3. CDR1 is MNHEY, CDR2 SMNVEV, per germline (reference sequence).

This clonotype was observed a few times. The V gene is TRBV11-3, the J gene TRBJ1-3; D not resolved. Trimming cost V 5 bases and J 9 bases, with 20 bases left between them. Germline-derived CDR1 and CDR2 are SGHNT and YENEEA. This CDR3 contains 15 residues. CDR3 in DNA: TGTGCCAGCAGCATAAACCCCCCCCCGGGAGGCACCATATATTTT. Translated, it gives CASSINPPPGGTIYF.

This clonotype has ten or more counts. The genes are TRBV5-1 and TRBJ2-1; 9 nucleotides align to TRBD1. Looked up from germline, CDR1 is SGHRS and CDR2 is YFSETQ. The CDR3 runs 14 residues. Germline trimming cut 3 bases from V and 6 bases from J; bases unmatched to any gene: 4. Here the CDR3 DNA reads TGCGCCAGCAGCTCCGGGACAGGGTTCAATGAGCAGTTCTTC. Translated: CASSSGTGFNEQFF.

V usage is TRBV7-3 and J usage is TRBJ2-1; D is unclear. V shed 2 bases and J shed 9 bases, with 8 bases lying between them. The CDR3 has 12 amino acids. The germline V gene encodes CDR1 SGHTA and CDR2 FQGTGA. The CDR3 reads CASSLPRSEQFF. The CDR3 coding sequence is TGTGCCAGCAGCTTACCCCGGTCTGAGCAGTTCTTC.

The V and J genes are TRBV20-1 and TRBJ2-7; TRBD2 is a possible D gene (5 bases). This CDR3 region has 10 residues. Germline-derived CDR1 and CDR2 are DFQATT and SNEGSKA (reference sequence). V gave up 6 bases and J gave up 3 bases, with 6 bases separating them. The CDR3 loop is CSAGLYEQYF. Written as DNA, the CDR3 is TGCAGTGCCGGACTCTACGAGCAGTACTTC.

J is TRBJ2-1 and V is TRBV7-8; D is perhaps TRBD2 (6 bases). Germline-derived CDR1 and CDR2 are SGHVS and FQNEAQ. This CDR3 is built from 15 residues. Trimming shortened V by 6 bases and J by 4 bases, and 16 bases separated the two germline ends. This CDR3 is CASRARAGGYNEQFF. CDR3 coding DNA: TGTGCCAGCAGGGCGAGAGCGGGTGGATACAATGAGCAGTTCTTC.

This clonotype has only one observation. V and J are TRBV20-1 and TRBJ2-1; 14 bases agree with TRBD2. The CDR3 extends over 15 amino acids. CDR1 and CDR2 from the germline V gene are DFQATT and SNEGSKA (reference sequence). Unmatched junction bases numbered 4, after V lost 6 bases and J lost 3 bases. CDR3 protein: CSAKGLAGDYNEQFF. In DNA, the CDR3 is TGCAGTGCGAAGGGACTAGCGGGAGACTACAATGAGCAGTTCTTC.

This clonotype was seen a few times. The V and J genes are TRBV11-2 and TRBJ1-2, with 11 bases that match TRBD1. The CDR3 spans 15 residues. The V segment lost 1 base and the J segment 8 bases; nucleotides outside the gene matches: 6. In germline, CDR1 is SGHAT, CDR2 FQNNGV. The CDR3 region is CASSLAGQGAWGYTF. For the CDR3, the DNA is TGTGCCAGCAGCTTAGCCGGACAGGGGGCCTGGGGCTACACCTTC.

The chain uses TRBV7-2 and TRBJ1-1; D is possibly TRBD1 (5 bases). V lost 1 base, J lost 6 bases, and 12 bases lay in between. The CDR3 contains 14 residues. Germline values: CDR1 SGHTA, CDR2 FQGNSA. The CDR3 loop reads CASSLESRGAEAFF. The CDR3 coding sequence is TGTGCCAGCAGCTTAGAGTCCCGGGGCGCTGAAGCTTTCTTT.

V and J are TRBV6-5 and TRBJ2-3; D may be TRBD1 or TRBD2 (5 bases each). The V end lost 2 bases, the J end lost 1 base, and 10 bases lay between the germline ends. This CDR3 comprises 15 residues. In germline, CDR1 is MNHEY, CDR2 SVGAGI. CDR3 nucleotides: TGTGCCAGCAGTTACCCCAGGGACGGCACAGATACGCAGTATTTT. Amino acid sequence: CASSYPRDGTDTQYF.

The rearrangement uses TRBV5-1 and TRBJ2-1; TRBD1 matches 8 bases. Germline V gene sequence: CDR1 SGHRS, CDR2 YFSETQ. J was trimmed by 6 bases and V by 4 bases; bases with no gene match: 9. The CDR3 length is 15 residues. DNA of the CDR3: TGCGCCAGCAGCCACGGGCAGGGGGCGGGCAATGAGCAGTTCTTC. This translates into CASSHGQGAGNEQFF.

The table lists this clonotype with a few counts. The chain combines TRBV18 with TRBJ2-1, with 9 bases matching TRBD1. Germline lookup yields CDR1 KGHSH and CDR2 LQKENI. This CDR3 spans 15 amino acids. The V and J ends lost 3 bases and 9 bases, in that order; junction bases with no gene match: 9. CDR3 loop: CASSPTGQGKGEQFF. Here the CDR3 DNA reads TGTGCCAGCTCACCGACGGGACAGGGAAAGGGTGAGCAGTTCTTC.

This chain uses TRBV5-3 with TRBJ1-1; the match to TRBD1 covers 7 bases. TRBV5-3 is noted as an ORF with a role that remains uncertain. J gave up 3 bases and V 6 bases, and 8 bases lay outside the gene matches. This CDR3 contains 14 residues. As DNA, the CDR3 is TGTGCCAGAACCCCGGACAGGAAAGACACTGAAGCTTTCTTT. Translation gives CARTPDRKDTEAFF.

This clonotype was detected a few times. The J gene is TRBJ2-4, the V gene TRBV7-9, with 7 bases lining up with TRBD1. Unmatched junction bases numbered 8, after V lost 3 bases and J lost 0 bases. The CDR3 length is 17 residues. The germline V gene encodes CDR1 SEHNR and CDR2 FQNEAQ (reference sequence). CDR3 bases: TGTGCCAGCAGCTTGTCGACAGGGAAGACAGCCAAAAACATTCAGTACTTC. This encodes CASSLSTGKTAKNIQYF.

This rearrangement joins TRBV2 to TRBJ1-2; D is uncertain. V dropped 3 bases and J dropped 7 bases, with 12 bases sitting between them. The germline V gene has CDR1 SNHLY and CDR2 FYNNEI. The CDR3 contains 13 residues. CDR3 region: CASSEDAQFGYTF. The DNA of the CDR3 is TGTGCCAGCAGTGAGGACGCACAGTTTGGCTACACCTTC.

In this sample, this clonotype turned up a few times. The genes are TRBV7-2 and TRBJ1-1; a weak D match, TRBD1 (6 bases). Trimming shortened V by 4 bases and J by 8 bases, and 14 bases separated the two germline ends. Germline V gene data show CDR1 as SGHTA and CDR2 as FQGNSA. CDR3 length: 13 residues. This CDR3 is CASSSQGHLEAFF. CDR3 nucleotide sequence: TGTGCCAGCAGCTCACAGGGCCACTTAGAAGCTTTCTTT.

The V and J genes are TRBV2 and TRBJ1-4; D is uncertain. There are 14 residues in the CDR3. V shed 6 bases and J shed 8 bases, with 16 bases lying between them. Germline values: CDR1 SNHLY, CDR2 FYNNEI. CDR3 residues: CASSRGSWEEKLFF. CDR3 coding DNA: TGTGCCAGCAGCCGAGGCTCGTGGGAAGAAAAACTGTTTTTT.

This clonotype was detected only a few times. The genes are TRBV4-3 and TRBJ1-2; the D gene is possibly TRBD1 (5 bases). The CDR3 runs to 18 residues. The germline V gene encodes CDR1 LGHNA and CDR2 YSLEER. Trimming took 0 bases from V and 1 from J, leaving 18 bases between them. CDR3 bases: TGCGCCAGCAGCCAAGATATAGGACGGTGGGGGATTAACTATGGCTACACCTTC. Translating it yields CASSQDIGRWGINYGYTF.

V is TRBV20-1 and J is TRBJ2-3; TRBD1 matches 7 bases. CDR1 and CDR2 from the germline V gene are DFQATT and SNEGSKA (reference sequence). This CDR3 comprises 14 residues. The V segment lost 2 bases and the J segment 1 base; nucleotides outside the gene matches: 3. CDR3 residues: CSARIDRGTDTQYF. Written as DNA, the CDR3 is TGCAGTGCTAGAATCGACAGGGGCACAGATACGCAGTATTTT.

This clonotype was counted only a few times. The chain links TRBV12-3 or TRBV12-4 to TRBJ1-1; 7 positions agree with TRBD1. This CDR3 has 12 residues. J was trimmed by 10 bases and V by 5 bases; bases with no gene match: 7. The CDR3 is CASSPMDRIAFF. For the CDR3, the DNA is TGTGCCAGCAGTCCAATGGACAGGATAGCTTTCTTT.